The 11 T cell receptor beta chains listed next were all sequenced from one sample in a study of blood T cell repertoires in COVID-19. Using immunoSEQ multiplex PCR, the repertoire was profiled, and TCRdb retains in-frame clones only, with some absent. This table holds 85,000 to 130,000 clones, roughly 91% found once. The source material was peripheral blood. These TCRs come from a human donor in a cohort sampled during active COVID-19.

The CDR3 DNA reads TGTGCCAGCAGCTCAGAGGCTAGCGGGACCGTCTCTGGGGCCAACGTCCTGACTTTC. It is translated as CASSSEASGTVSGANVLTF. The chain carries TRBV7-9 and TRBJ2-6; 9 nucleotides line up with TRBD2. The germline CDR1 and CDR2 sequences are SEHNR and FQNEAQ (reference sequence). The junction had 10 bases not matched to a gene; V was cut back by 4 bases and J by 0 bases. There are 19 residues in the CDR3.

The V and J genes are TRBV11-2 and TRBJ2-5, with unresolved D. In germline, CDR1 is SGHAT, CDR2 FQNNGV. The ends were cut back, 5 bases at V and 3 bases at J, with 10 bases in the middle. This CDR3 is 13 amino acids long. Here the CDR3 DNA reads TGTGCCAGCAGCAAGTCAGAAGAAGAGACCCAGTACTTC. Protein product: CASSKSEEETQYF.

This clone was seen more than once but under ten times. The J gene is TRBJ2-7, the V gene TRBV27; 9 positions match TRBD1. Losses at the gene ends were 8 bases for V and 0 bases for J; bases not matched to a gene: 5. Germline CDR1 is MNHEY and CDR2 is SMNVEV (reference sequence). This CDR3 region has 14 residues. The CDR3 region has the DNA TGTGCCAGCTCCGGGACAGGGAGCTCCTACGAGCAGTACTTC. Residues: CASSGTGSSYEQYF.

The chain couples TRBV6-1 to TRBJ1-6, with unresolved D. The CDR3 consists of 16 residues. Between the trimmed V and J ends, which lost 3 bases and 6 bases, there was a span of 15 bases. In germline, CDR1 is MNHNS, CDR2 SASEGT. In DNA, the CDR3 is TGTGCCAGCAGTGATGGGGTCGGGGAGGCTAATTCACCCCTCCACTTT. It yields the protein CASSDGVGEANSPLHF.

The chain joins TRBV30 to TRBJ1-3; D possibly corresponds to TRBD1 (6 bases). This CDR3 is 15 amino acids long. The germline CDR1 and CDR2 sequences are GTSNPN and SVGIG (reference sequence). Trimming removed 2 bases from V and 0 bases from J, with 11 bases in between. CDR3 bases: TGTGCCTGGAGTCCGGGACACGTCTCTGGAAACACCATATATTTT. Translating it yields CAWSPGHVSGNTIYF.

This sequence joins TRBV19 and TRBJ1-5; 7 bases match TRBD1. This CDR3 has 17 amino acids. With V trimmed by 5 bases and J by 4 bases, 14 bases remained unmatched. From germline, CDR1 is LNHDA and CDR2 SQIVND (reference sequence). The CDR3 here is CASSGRGGGGLNQPQHF. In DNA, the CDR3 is TGTGCCAGTAGTGGACGAGGTGGAGGGGGCCTGAATCAGCCCCAGCATTTT. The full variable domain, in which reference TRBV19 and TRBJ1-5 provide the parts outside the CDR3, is DGGITQSPKYLFRKEGQNVTLSCEQNLNHDAMYWYRQDPGQGLRLIYYSQIVNDFQKGDIAEGYSVSREKKESFPLTVTSAQKNPTAFYLCASSGRGGGGLNQPQHFGDGTRLSIL.

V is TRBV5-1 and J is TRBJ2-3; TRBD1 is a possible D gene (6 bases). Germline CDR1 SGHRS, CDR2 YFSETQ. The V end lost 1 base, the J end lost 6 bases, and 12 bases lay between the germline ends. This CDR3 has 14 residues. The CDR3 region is CASSLSSTGDTQYF. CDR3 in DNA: TGCGCCAGCAGCTTGTCTAGTACAGGGGATACGCAGTATTTT.

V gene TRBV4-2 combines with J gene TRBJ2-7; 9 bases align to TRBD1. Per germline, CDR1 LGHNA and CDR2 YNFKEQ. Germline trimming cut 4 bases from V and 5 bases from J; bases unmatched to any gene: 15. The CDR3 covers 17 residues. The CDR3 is CASSPSSRGTGYHEQYF. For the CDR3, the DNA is TGTGCCAGCAGCCCTAGTTCTCGCGGGACAGGGTACCACGAGCAGTACTTC.

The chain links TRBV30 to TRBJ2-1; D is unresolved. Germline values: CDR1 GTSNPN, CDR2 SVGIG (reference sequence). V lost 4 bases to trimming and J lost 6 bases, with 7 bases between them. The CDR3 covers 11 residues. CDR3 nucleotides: TGTGCCTGGACCTCGGGCAATGAGCAGTTCTTC. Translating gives CAWTSGNEQFF. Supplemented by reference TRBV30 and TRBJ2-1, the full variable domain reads SQTIHQWPATLVQPVGSPLSLECTVEGTSNPNLYWYRQAAGRGLQLLFYSVGIGQISSEVPQNLSASRPQDRQFILSSKKLLLSDSGFYLCAWTSGNEQFFGPGTRLTVL.

CDR3 coding DNA: TGTGCCAGCAGTATGCAGGGGGCATCCTACAATGAGCAGTTCTTC. Protein product: CASSMQGASYNEQFF. V gene TRBV7-9 combines with J gene TRBJ2-1, with 8 bases aligning to TRBD1. CDR1 SEHNR and CDR2 FQNEAQ come from the germline V gene (reference sequence). The length of the CDR3 is 15 residues. The junction had 5 bases not matched to a gene; V was cut back by 6 bases and J by 1 base.

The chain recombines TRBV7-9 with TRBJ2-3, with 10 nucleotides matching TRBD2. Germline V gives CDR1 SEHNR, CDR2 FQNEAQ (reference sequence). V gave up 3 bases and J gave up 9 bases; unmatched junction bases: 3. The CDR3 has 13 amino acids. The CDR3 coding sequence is TGTGCCAGCAGCTTCGGACTAGCGGACACGCAGTATTTT. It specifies CASSFGLADTQYF.